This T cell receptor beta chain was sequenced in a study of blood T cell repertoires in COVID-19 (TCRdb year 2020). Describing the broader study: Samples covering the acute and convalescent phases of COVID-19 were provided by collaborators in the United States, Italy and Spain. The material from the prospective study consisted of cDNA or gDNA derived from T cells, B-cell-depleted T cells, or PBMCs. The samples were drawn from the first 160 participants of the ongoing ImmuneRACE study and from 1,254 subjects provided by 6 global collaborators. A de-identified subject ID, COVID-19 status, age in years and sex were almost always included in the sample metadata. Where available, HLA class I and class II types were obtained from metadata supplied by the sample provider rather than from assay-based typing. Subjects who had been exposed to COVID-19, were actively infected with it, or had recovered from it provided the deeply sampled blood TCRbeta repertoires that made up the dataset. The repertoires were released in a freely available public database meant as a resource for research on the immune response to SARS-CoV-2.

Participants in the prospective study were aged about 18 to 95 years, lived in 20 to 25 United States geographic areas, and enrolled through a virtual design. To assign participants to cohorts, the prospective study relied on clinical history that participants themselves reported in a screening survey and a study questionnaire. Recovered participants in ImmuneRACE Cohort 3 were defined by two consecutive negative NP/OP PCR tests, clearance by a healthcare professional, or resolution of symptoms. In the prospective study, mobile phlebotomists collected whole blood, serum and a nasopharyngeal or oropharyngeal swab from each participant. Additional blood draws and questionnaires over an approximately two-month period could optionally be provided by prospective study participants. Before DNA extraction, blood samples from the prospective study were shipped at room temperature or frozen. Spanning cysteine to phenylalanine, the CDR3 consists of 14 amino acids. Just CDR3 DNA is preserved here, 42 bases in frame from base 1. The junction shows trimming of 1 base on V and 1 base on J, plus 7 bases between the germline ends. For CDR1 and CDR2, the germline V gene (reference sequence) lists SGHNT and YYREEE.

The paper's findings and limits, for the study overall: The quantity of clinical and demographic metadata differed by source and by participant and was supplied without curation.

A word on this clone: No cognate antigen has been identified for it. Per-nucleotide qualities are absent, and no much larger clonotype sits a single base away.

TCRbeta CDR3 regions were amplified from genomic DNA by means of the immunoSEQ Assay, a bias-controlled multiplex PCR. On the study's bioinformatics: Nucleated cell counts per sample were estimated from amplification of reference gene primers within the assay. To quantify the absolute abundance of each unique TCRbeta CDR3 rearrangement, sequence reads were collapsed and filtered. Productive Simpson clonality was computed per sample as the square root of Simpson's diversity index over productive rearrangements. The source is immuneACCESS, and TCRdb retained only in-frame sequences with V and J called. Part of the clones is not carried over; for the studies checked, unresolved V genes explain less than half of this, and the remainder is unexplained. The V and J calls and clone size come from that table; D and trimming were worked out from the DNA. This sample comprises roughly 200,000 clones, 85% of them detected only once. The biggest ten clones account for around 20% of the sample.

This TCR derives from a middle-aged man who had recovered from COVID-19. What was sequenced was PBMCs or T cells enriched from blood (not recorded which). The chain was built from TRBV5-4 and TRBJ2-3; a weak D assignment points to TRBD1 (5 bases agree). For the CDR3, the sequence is CASSLKGGTDTQYF. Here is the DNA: TGTGCCAGCAGCTTGAAAGGGGGCACAGATACGCAGTATTTT.